This T cell receptor beta chain appears in the sequencing data of a study of blood T cell repertoires in COVID-19. Germline assignment: CDR1 SGHRS and CDR2 YFSETQ. CDR3 length equals 15 residues. Between the trimmed V and J ends, which lost 4 bases and 1 base, there was a span of 14 bases. TCRdb keeps only in-frame clones here, not all; method: immunoSEQ multiplex PCR. The sample lists about 40,000 clones, approximately 90% occurring once. Source material: peripheral blood. The chain uses TRBV5-1 and TRBJ1-1; D unresolved. This clonotype was obtained from a man between 65 and 85 years old with active COVID-19. CDR3 sequence (DNA): TGCGCCAGCAGCAACCCAGGCACACAGAACACTGAAGCTTTCTTT. This gives the protein CASSNPGTQNTEAFF.